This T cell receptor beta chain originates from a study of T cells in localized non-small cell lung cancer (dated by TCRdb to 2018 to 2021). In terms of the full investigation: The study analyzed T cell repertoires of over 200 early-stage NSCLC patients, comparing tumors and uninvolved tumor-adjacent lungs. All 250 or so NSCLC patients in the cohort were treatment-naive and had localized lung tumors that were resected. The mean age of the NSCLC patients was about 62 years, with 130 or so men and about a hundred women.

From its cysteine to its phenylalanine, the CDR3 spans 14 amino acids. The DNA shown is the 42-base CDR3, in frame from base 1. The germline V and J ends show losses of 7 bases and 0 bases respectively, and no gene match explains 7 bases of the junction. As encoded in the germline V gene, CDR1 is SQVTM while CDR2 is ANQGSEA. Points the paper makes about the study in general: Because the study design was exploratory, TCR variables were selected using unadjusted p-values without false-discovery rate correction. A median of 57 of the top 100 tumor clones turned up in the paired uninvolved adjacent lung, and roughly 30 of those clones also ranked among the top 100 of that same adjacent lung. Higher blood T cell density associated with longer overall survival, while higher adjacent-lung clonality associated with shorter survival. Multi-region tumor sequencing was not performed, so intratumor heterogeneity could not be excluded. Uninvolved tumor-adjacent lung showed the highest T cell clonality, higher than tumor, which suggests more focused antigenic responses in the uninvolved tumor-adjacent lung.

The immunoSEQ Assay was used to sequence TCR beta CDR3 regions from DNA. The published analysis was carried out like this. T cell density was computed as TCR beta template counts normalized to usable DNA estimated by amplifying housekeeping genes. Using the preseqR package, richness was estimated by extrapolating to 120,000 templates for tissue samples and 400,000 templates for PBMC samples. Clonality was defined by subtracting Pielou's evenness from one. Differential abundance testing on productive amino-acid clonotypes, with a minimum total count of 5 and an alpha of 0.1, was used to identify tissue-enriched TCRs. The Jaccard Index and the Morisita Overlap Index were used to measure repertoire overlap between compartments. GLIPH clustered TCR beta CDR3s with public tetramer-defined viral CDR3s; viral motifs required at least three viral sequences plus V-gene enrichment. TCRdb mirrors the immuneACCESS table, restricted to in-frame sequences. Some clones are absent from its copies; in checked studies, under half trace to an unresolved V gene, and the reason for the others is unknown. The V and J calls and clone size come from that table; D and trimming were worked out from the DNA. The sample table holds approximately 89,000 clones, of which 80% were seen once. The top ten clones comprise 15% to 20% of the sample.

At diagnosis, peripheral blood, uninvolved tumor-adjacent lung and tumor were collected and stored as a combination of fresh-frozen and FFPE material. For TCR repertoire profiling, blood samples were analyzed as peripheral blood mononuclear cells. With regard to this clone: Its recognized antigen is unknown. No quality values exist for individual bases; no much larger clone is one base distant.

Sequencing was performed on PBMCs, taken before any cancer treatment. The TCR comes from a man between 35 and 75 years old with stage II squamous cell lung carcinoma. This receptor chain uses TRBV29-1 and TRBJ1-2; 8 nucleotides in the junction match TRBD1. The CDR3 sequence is CSAPGQGPNYGYTF. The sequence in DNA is TGCAGCGCCCCAGGACAGGGTCCTAACTATGGCTACACCTTC.